Shown below are 6 T cell receptor beta chains from a single sample sequenced in a study of a mutant IDH1 vaccine in newly diagnosed glioma. No cognate antigen is known for these TCRs. Documented time point: week 5, during vaccination. Alongside topical imiquimod, each dose of vaccine comprised 300 ug of mutant IDH1 20-mer peptide. TCRdb's copy holds only in-frame clones and misses some; the assay was immunoSEQ multiplex PCR. The sample gives tens of thousands of clones, roughly 90% of which show up once; roughly 0.56% is in the top ten. The source material was PBMCs, sampled from a glioma patient whose treatment included an IDH1 peptide vaccine. The origin of the receptors is a woman aged 50 to 65 with glioma.

V is TRBV5-1 and J is TRBJ2-2; D tentatively fits TRBD1 or TRBD2 (6 bases each). Germline-derived CDR1 and CDR2 are SGHRS and YFSETQ. Trimming took 0 bases from V and 2 from J, leaving 11 bases between them. There are 16 residues in the CDR3. CDR3 sequence reads: CASSLEGGINTGELFF. CDR3 in DNA: TGCGCCAGCAGCTTGGAAGGGGGGATTAACACCGGGGAGCTGTTTTTT. Using reference TRBV5-1 and TRBJ2-2 for the parts outside the CDR3, the full variable domain is KAGVTQTPRYLIKTRGQQVTLSCSPISGHRSVSWYQQTPGQGLQFLFEYFSETQRNKGNFPGRFSGRQFSNSRSEMNVSTLELGDSALYLCASSLEGGINTGELFFGEGSRLTVL.

This chain links TRBV7-2 with TRBJ1-2; D unclear. The germline V gene has CDR1 SGHTA and CDR2 FQGNSA. Trimming pared 4 bases from V and 5 bases from J, leaving 17 bases between. This CDR3 is built from 15 residues. The DNA of the CDR3 is TGTGCCAGCAGCTCCACACGTAGACGGCATTATGGCTACACCTTC. Residues: CASSSTRRRHYGYTF.

In nucleotides, the CDR3 is TGTGCCAGCAGCTTAGGGCAGCAAGAGCAGTACTTC. Protein sequence: CASSLGQQEQYF. This rearrangement joins TRBV13 to TRBJ2-7; D gene ambiguous. This CDR3 has 12 residues. CDR1 is PRHDT, CDR2 FYEKMQ, per germline (reference sequence). V lost 0 bases, J lost 7 bases, and 7 bases lay in between.

V gene TRBV5-1 combines with J gene TRBJ2-1; perhaps TRBD2 as D (5 bases). The CDR3 length is 14 residues. Germline V gives CDR1 SGHRS, CDR2 YFSETQ. Trimming cost V 3 bases and J 5 bases, with 12 bases left between them. This chain's CDR3 is CASSSDGENNEQFF. DNA of the CDR3: TGCGCCAGCAGCTCGGACGGGGAAAACAATGAGCAGTTCTTC.

The J gene is TRBJ1-5, the V gene TRBV7-3; D possibly corresponds to TRBD1 (5 bases). The CDR3 covers 16 residues. From germline, CDR1 is SGHTA and CDR2 FQGTGA. V dropped 2 bases and J dropped 1 base, with 12 bases sitting between them. CDR3 in DNA: TGTGCCAGCAGCTTATTCCAGGGTGAGAGCAATCAGCCCCAGCATTTT. Its translation is CASSLFQGESNQPQHF.

The chain is built from TRBV29-1 and TRBJ2-5, with 8 bases lining up with TRBD1. Near its end, the DNA agrees better with TRBJ2-7, so the J call may be wrong. The V gene's germline CDR1 is SQVTM and CDR2 ANQGSEA. CDR3 length: 16 residues. CDR3 in DNA: TGCAGCGTTGAAGAGACCAGACAGGGGAGCTCCTACGAGCAGTACTTC. It encodes CSVEETRQGSSYEQYF.